This TCR beta chain was identified during a study of cytomegalovirus exposure and HLA in healthy donors. Findings and caveats of the study: Because they were indistinguishable, some V segments, including TRBV6-2 and TRBV6-3, were excluded. A later analysis appeared to link common viral pathogens to several of the most significant clusters. Rare TCR sequences predominated, though certain public TCRs were found in many donors.

With regard to this clone: What it recognizes is unknown.

V shed 3 bases and J 0 bases; nucleotides not matched to a gene: 3. The germline V gene encodes CDR1 SGHKS and CDR2 YYEKEE (reference sequence). The CDR3 is 15 residues long. Use of 60 Vbeta and 13 Jbeta primers characterized the PCR. Measured with immunoSEQ multiplex PCR; TCRdb has only the in-frame clones, and not every one. This table holds some 150,000 clones, about four fifths found once. Each donor was nominally healthy when sampled (though unrecorded immune exposures were likely). This receptor was taken from a woman younger than 30 in good health and CMV-seropositive. The sample was PBMCs. The V gene is TRBV5-5, the J gene TRBJ1-5; 7 bases align to TRBD1. The CDR3 loop reads CASSSGQASNQPQHF. CDR3 sequence (DNA): TGTGCCAGCAGCTCCGGACAGGCTAGCAATCAGCCCCAGCATTTT.